The 30 T cell receptor beta chains below were found in one sample sequenced in a study of blood T cell repertoires in COVID-19. Using immunoSEQ multiplex PCR, the repertoire was profiled, and TCRdb retains in-frame clones only, with some absent. The sample lists 180,000 or so clones, over 80% occurring once. The sample was PBMCs or T cells enriched from blood (not recorded which). These receptors were obtained from a woman in her fifties or sixties who had recovered from COVID-19.

This clone came up a few times. J is TRBJ2-1 and V is TRBV29-1; 14 bases are shared with TRBD2. The junction had 11 bases not matched to a gene; V was cut back by 4 bases and J by 12 bases. Germline V gives CDR1 SQVTM, CDR2 ANQGSEA. This CDR3 comprises 15 residues. CDR3: CSVVTGTSGRLAQFF. DNA for the CDR3: TGCAGCGTTGTGACGGGGACTAGCGGGAGATTAGCGCAGTTCTTC.

The chain uses TRBV5-1 and TRBJ1-6; D is perhaps TRBD1 (5 bases). V was clipped by 3 bases and J by 5 bases, with 15 bases between them. Germline V gene lookup returns CDR1 SGHRS and CDR2 YFSETQ. The CDR3 runs 16 residues. The CDR3 DNA reads TGCGCCAGCAGCTACCTAGGACAAAACGATAATTCACCCCTCCACTTT. Residues: CASSYLGQNDNSPLHF.

The chain is built from TRBV5-1 and TRBJ2-1; D is undetermined. CDR1 is SGHRS and CDR2 is YFSETQ in the germline V gene. The CDR3 totals 13 residues. Trimming cost V 1 base and J 7 bases, with 9 bases left between them. CDR3 DNA sequence: TGCGCCAGCAGCTTGCCTAGTTTAAATGAGCAGTTCTTC. Protein sequence: CASSLPSLNEQFF.

The chain's CDR3 is CASRPGTGIQPQHF. DNA for the CDR3: TGTGCCAGCAGACCCGGGACAGGGATTCAGCCCCAGCATTTT. The J gene is TRBJ1-5, the V gene TRBV6-5; 9 bases are shared with TRBD1. The CDR3 loop spans 14 amino acids. The germline gives CDR1 MNHEY, CDR2 SVGAGI. V shed 6 bases and J 6 bases; nucleotides not matched to a gene: 6.

The genes are TRBV2 and TRBJ1-1; TRBD1 might be the D (5 bases). The V end was cut by 7 bases, the J end by 0 bases, with 18 bases between. This CDR3 is 16 amino acids long. Germline-derived CDR1 and CDR2 are SNHLY and FYNNEI. The CDR3 DNA follows: TGTGCCAGCACCAGGCCCCCTCGGGGGGTGAACACTGAAGCTTTCTTT. It yields the protein CASTRPPRGVNTEAFF.

The gene calls are TRBV5-1 and TRBJ1-2; D possibly corresponds to TRBD1 (6 bases). CDR1 and CDR2 from the germline V gene are SGHRS and YFSETQ. The CDR3 extends over 15 amino acids. V lost 3 bases, J lost 0 bases, and 12 bases lay in between. The CDR3 coding sequence is TGCGCCAGCAGCTCCCCTGGGGGCTCTAACTATGGCTACACCTTC. It is translated as CASSSPGGSNYGYTF.

The chain employs TRBV30 and TRBJ1-1; D is unclear. The CDR3 is made up of 13 amino acids. Trimming pared 1 base from V and 0 bases from J, leaving 6 bases between. The germline V gene has CDR1 GTSNPN and CDR2 SVGIG (reference sequence). CDR3 bases: TGTGCCTGGAGTGCGTTAGTGAACACTGAAGCTTTCTTT. Protein sequence: CAWSALVNTEAFF.

In its sample, this clone was seen a few times. The chain carries TRBV3-1 (or the pseudogene TRBV3-2) and TRBJ1-2; 7 nucleotides match TRBD1. In germline, CDR1 is LGHDT, CDR2 YNNKEL (reference sequence). With 4 bases clipped from V and 1 base from J, the junction kept 0 bases outside the gene matches. The CDR3 runs 13 residues. Written as DNA, the CDR3 is TGTGCCAGCAGCCGGGACAGTAACTATGGCTACACCTTC. Its protein is CASSRDSNYGYTF.

The chain carries TRBV5-5 and TRBJ1-2, with 8 positions matching TRBD1. Germline trimming cut 2 bases from V and 4 bases from J; bases unmatched to any gene: 7. Germline V gene data show CDR1 as SGHKS and CDR2 as YYEKEE (reference sequence). The CDR3 has 15 residues. The CDR3 region has the DNA TGTGCCAGCAGCTTAAGTGGACAGGGAGCCTATGGCTACACCTTC. Protein product: CASSLSGQGAYGYTF.

The gene calls are TRBV10-1 and TRBJ2-7, with a tentative D call TRBD2 (5 bases). The V and J ends lost 3 bases and 3 bases respectively, with 18 bases between them. CDR3 size: 16 residues. Germline V gene data show CDR1 as WNHNN and CDR2 as SYGVQD (reference sequence). DNA for the CDR3: TGCGCCAGCAGTGACTCTAAGGCGGGCGCTAACTACGAGCAGTACTTC. It specifies CASSDSKAGANYEQYF.

The chain couples TRBV12-3 or TRBV12-4 to TRBJ1-1; D not resolved. Between the trimmed V and J ends, which lost 0 bases and 2 bases, there was a span of 4 bases. The CDR3 covers 13 residues. The CDR3 DNA reads as TGTGCCAGCAGTTTAGCGGCCAACACTGAAGCTTTCTTT. It translates to CASSLAANTEAFF.

In this sample, this clone turned up once. The rearrangement links TRBV7-6 to TRBJ2-7, with TRBD2 as a possible D gene (6 bases). The CDR3 extends over 15 amino acids. Germline assignment: CDR1 SGHVS and CDR2 FNYEAQ. V was clipped by 1 base and J by 7 bases, with 17 bases between them. CDR3 sequence: CASSLDLGTPWEQYF. DNA of the CDR3: TGTGCCAGCAGCTTAGACCTCGGGACTCCTTGGGAGCAGTACTTC.

This clone has just one count. The chain has TRBV7-2 and TRBJ2-2; D is possibly TRBD1 (6 bases). This CDR3 region has 15 residues. V lost 7 bases and J 7 bases, leaving 19 bases between the germline ends. In germline, CDR1 is SGHTA, CDR2 FQGNSA. The CDR3 is CASNPSMGAGGELFF. The CDR3 DNA is TGTGCCAGCAACCCAAGTATGGGGGCGGGCGGGGAGCTGTTTTTT. Filled out from reference TRBV7-2 and TRBJ2-2, the complete variable domain reads GAGVSQSPSNKVTEKGKDVELRCDPISGHTALYWYRQSLGQGLEFLIYFQGNSAPDKSGLPSDRFSAERTGGSVSTLTIQRTQQEDSAVYLCASNPSMGAGGELFFGEGSRLTVL.

The gene calls are TRBV4-1 and TRBJ2-1; 11 positions agree with TRBD2. V gave up 6 bases and J gave up 3 bases; unmatched junction bases: 7. The CDR3 runs 16 residues. CDR1 is MGHRA and CDR2 is YSYEKL in the germline V gene. The CDR3 is CASSRVTSGSYNEQFF. In DNA, the CDR3 is TGCGCCAGCAGTAGGGTAACTAGCGGGAGCTACAATGAGCAGTTCTTC.

The chain links TRBV4-1 to TRBJ1-2; 8 positions agree with TRBD1. CDR3 length equals 13 residues. V lost 6 bases and J lost 2; bases outside the gene matches: 2. Germline V gives CDR1 MGHRA, CDR2 YSYEKL. DNA for the CDR3: TGCGCCAGCAGTCGGACAGGGAACTATGGCTACACCTTC. Translating gives CASSRTGNYGYTF.

The chain combines TRBV5-1 with TRBJ2-3; 15 bases are a match to TRBD2. Germline V lookup: CDR1 SGHRS, CDR2 YFSETQ. V shed 0 bases and J 2 bases; nucleotides not matched to a gene: 4. The CDR3 covers 18 residues. In DNA, the CDR3 is TGCGCCAGCAGCTTGGAGGGACTAGCGGGAGGCCCCACAGATACGCAGTATTTT. Its translation: CASSLEGLAGGPTDTQYF.

This clone has only a few counts. The V call is TRBV30, the J call TRBJ2-7, with D possibly TRBD1 on 5 matching bases. CDR1 and CDR2 from the germline V gene are GTSNPN and SVGIG (reference sequence). This CDR3 spans 12 amino acids. V lost 0 bases to trimming and J lost 6 bases, with 9 bases between them. CDR3 loop: CAWSVQGAEQYF. CDR3 nucleotide sequence: TGTGCCTGGAGTGTACAAGGGGCCGAGCAGTACTTC.

DNA for the CDR3: TGTGCCTGGAGTGTACTTTCCTACGAGCAGTACTTC. It codes for CAWSVLSYEQYF. This rearrangement joins TRBV30 to TRBJ2-7; D ambiguous. The CDR3 is made up of 12 amino acids. The germline gives CDR1 GTSNPN, CDR2 SVGIG (reference sequence). V was trimmed by 0 bases and J by 1 base, leaving 4 bases between them. The full variable domain, rest sourced from reference TRBV30 and TRBJ2-7, is SQTIHQWPATLVQPVGSPLSLECTVEGTSNPNLYWYRQAAGRGLQLLFYSVGIGQISSEVPQNLSASRPQDRQFILSSKKLLLSDSGFYLCAWSVLSYEQYFGPGTRLTVT.

The chain has TRBV5-1 and TRBJ2-2; 7 positions match TRBD1. J gave up 7 bases and V 1 base, and 10 bases lay outside the gene matches. From germline, CDR1 is SGHRS and CDR2 YFSETQ. The CDR3 is 16 amino acids. This chain's CDR3 is CASSLIGGAGNGELFF. CDR3 DNA: TGCGCCAGCAGCTTGATAGGGGGCGCCGGAAACGGGGAGCTGTTTTTT.

In this sample, this clone turned up a few times. V usage is TRBV29-1 and J usage is TRBJ1-5, with 7 bases fitting TRBD1. CDR1 is SQVTM and CDR2 is ANQGSEA in the germline V gene. The length of the CDR3 is 13 residues. Trimming removed 4 bases from V and 5 bases from J; junction bases left unmatched: 5. Here the CDR3 DNA reads TGCAGCGTTGGACAGGGAGGCGATCAGCCCCAGCATTTT. Protein: CSVGQGGDQPQHF.

The chain uses TRBV27 and TRBJ1-4, with D tentatively TRBD1 (5 bases). The germline CDR1 and CDR2 sequences are MNHEY and SMNVEV (reference sequence). The V gene lost 5 bases and the J gene lost 6 bases, with 22 bases spanning the gap. There are 17 residues in the CDR3. CDR3 region: CASSLGGYQGVHEKLFF. The CDR3 DNA reads TGTGCCAGCAGTCTCGGAGGGTACCAAGGGGTGCATGAAAAACTGTTTTTT.

The chain joins TRBV30 to TRBJ1-4; maybe TRBD1 (5 bases). Germline V CDR1 and CDR2: GTSNPN, SVGIG (reference sequence). V was cut by 0 bases and J by 4 bases, with 12 bases left in between. The CDR3 length is 15 residues. For the CDR3, the DNA is TGTGCCTGGAGTGTAGGGGCAGGCTTTAATGAAAAACTGTTTTTT. This encodes CAWSVGAGFNEKLFF. Combining the CDR3 with reference TRBV30 and TRBJ1-4 gives the whole variable domain SQTIHQWPATLVQPVGSPLSLECTVEGTSNPNLYWYRQAAGRGLQLLFYSVGIGQISSEVPQNLSASRPQDRQFILSSKKLLLSDSGFYLCAWSVGAGFNEKLFFGSGTQLSVL.

The chain has TRBV28 and TRBJ2-7; TRBD1 is a possible D gene (6 bases). Germline V CDR1 and CDR2: MDHEN, SYDVKM. This CDR3 has 14 residues. The V end lost 7 bases, the J end lost 2 bases, and 15 bases lay between the germline ends. Here the CDR3 reads CASNRNRAPYEQYF. The DNA for the CDR3 is TGTGCCAGCAACCGGAACAGGGCTCCCTACGAGCAGTACTTC.

The rearrangement links TRBV5-1 to TRBJ2-6, with TRBD2 as a possible D gene (6 bases). The CDR3 has 18 residues. Germline CDR1 is SGHRS and CDR2 is YFSETQ. V was pared by 4 bases and J by 0 bases, with 17 bases between. The CDR3, as DNA: TGCGCCAGCAGCCGGACCAGCGGGCCCCGCTCTGGGGCCAACGTCCTGACTTTC. Amino acids: CASSRTSGPRSGANVLTF.

This clone has just a few counts. This chain uses TRBV9 with TRBJ2-3; 8 bases fit TRBD1. Trimming took 4 bases from V and 3 from J; bases not matched to a gene: 10. The V gene's germline CDR1 is SGDLS and CDR2 YYNGEE. This CDR3 has 16 residues. The CDR3 DNA follows: TGTGCCAGCAGCCAGGGGGCGCCGAGGGATACAGATACGCAGTATTTT. Its translation is CASSQGAPRDTDTQYF.

The chain employs TRBV5-1 and TRBJ2-7, with 7 bases matching TRBD1. The CDR3 has 14 residues. Germline V lookup: CDR1 SGHRS, CDR2 YFSETQ. V dropped 4 bases and J dropped 6; count of bases not matched to a gene: 10. For the CDR3, the DNA is TGCGCCAGCAGCCTGACAGGGAGTGAGGGCGAGCAGTACTTC. This translates into CASSLTGSEGEQYF.

The V gene is TRBV4-1, the J gene TRBJ2-2, with TRBD2 matching 8 bases. Germline lookup yields CDR1 MGHRA and CDR2 YSYEKL. The CDR3 has 17 residues. Trimming removed 2 bases from V and 6 bases from J; junction bases left unmatched: 11. DNA for the CDR3: TGCGCCAGCAGCCAATTCGGTCTAGCGGGTTCAGCCGGGGAGCTGTTTTTT. It specifies CASSQFGLAGSAGELFF.

The chain has TRBV2 and TRBJ1-6, with D possibly matching TRBD1 (6 bases). Germline V gene sequence: CDR1 SNHLY, CDR2 FYNNEI. The CDR3 runs 14 residues. V lost 4 bases and J 7 bases, leaving 11 bases between the germline ends. CDR3 amino acids: CASSGDTRNSPLHF. DNA of the CDR3: TGTGCCAGCAGTGGGGACACTCGAAATTCACCCCTCCACTTT.

For this clone: The sample has other DNA sequences that encode this CDR3 too. This sequence joins TRBV3-1 (or the pseudogene TRBV3-2) and TRBJ1-2; D may be TRBD1 (6 bases). Trimming left V 5 bases short and J 2 bases short, with 6 bases between. Germline loops: CDR1 LGHDT, CDR2 YNNKEL (reference sequence). The CDR3 runs to 12 residues. CDR3: CASSGQNYGYTF. In nucleotides, the CDR3 is TGTGCCAGCAGCGGACAGAACTATGGCTACACCTTC.

The chain recombines TRBV6-2 or TRBV6-3 with TRBJ1-1; D possibly corresponds to TRBD1 (5 bases). CDR1 is MNHEY and CDR2 is SVGEGT in the germline V gene. The CDR3 covers 13 residues. V dropped 5 bases and J dropped 4 bases, with 11 bases sitting between them. The CDR3 region has the DNA TGTGCCAGCAGTCCGTCTGACAGCACTGAAGCTTTCTTT. Amino acid sequence: CASSPSDSTEAFF.